This TCR beta chain comes out of a study of patients and donors after allogeneic stem cell transplantation. This clonotype was picked up a small number of times. MiXCR, run by TCRdb on the RT-PCR reads, gives a single entry per CDR3 protein. The sample consists of 900,000 to 1,000,000 distinct CDR3 sequences, under 20% of them appearing once. The CDR3 consists of 13 residues. V dropped 4 bases and J dropped 8 bases, with 13 bases sitting between them. Germline CDR1 SGHRS, CDR2 YFSETQ. The material sequenced was blood, either unsorted or a sorted T cell fraction (not recorded which). This chain links TRBV5-1 with TRBJ1-5; a weak D match, TRBD1 (5 bases). This clonotype originated in a human donor who was either an allogeneic HSCT recipient or a stem cell or donor lymphocyte infusion donor (not recorded which). It is not recorded whose cells these are; they may come from a transplant donor. The CDR3 spells CASSRVRGEPQHF. CDR3 DNA: TGCGCCAGCAGCCGGGTCCGGGGGGAGCCCCAGCATTTT.